This T cell receptor (beta chain) was captured in a study of Graves' ophthalmopathy and Graves' hyperthyroidism. CDR3 regions of TCR beta were amplified from RNA transcripts. First-round RT-PCR used HTBI primers; second-round multiplex PCR followed. From the multiplex PCR reads, TCRdb called clonotypes with MiXCR, one entry per CDR3 protein. Among hundreds of thousands of distinct CDR3 sequences listed, 22% were seen once. Patients were left out if they had other autoimmune diseases, uncontrolled infections, pregnancy or lactation. This TCR derives from a woman aged 18-29 years with stable Graves' hyperthyroidism. Some clones in this sample may be carry-over from other donors' samples. Sequencing used peripheral blood.

The CDR3: CAPTFSYEQYF. CDR3 DNA: TGTGCCCCTACTTTCTCCTACGAGCAGTACTTC. The V call is TRBV7-6, the J call TRBJ2-7; no clear D gene. V lost 11 bases and J lost 0, with 8 bases in between. From germline, CDR1 is SGHVS and CDR2 FNYEAQ. CDR3 length: 11 residues.